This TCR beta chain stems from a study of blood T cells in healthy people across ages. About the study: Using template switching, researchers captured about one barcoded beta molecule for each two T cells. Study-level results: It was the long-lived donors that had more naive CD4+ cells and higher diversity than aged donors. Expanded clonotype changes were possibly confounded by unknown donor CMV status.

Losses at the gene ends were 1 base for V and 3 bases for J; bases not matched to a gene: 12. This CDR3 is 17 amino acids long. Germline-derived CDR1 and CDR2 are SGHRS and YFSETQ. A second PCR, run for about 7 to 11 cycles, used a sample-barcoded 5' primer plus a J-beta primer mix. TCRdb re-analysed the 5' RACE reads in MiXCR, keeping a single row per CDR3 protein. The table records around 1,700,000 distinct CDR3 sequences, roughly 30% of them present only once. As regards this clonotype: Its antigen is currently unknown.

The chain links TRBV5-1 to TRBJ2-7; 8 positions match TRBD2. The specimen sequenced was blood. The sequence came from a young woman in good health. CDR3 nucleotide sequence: TGCGCCAGCAGCTTGCTAAGCGGGGGCCCGCCTTACTACGAGCAGTACTTC. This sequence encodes CASSLLSGGPPYYEQYF.